This entry is about one T cell receptor beta chain. Its antigen is as yet unknown. Trimming shortened V by 1 base and J by 5 bases, and 8 bases separated the two germline ends. The CDR3 has 14 residues. Germline lookup yields CDR1 SGHTA and CDR2 FQGNSA. The data derive from a study of T cells in localized non-small cell lung cancer. General observations from the study: Clonality of T cells reached its maximum in uninvolved adjacent lung, surpassing tumor. Blood T cell density predicted longer survival; adjacent-lung clonality, shorter. One tumor region alone was sequenced, and heterogeneity therefore remains possible. Across samples, adjacent lung featured a median approximately 60 of the top 100 tumor clones.

This table comes from immunoSEQ multiplex PCR, and its TCRdb copy is limited to in-frame clones, with some not included. This table has about 70,000 clones, about 90% appearing once. The sequence came from a male donor aged 60 or older with stage III squamous cell lung carcinoma. The sequenced sample was peripheral blood, obtained before any cancer treatment. The rearrangement joins TRBV7-2 to TRBJ1-4; D unresolved. CDR3 sequence reads: CASSLVSQNEKLFF. The CDR3 DNA follows: TGTGCCAGCAGCTTAGTTTCACAGAATGAAAAACTGTTTTTT.